The T cell receptor beta chain described here comes from a study of PD-L1 blockade in urothelial cancer. Study-level findings and limits: Patients who had durable benefit saw their tumor-associated blood clones expand more at 3 weeks.

Time point defined: peripheral blood 6 weeks after treatment start. Per germline, CDR1 LGHNA and CDR2 YNFKEQ. This CDR3 has 12 amino acids. V lost 6 bases and J lost 6, with 8 bases in between. About this clone itself: What it recognizes is unknown.

Libraries were prepared by immunoSEQ multiplex PCR; TCRdb keeps only in-frame clonotypes and omits some of them. The sample includes around 26,000 clones, roughly 84% of them seen just once. V usage is TRBV4-2 and J usage is TRBJ2-2; a weak D match, TRBD1 (6 bases). The TCR sequence derives from a man aged 70-80 years with urothelial cancer. Sequencing used PBMCs, obtained around atezolizumab (anti-PD-L1) treatment. CDR3 protein: CASSYRAGELFF. The CDR3 nucleotides read TGTGCCAGCAGTTACAGGGCCGGGGAGCTGTTTTTT.